These 5 T cell receptor beta chains originate from one sample sequenced in a study of PD-1 blockade in mismatch repair-deficient tumors. Using immunoSEQ multiplex PCR, the repertoire was profiled, and TCRdb retains in-frame clones only, with some absent. The sample lists 90,000 to 120,000 clones, under 90% occurring once. The input for sequencing was peripheral blood, taken 30 to 36 weeks after starting pembrolizumab. The source of these receptors is an adult with mismatch repair-deficient cancer.

V and J are TRBV11-3 and TRBJ2-3, with 11 bases that match TRBD2. This CDR3 has 16 residues. The V segment lost 1 base and the J segment 4 bases; nucleotides outside the gene matches: 4. CDR1 and CDR2 (germline): SGHNT, YENEEA. CDR3 amino acids: CASSLVLAGVPDTQYF. CDR3 sequence (DNA): TGTGCCAGCAGCTTAGTACTAGCGGGAGTCCCAGATACGCAGTATTTT.

This clone appeared a single time. The chain uses TRBV7-2 and TRBJ2-2; 9 bases agree with TRBD2. The CDR3 has 17 residues. J was trimmed by 8 bases and V by 3 bases; bases with no gene match: 13. Germline assignment: CDR1 SGHTA and CDR2 FQGNSA. CDR3 DNA: TGTGCCAGCAGCTTGGTAGCGGGAGCGTCTTATTCGGGGGAGCTGTTTTTT. It is translated as CASSLVAGASYSGELFF.

The J gene is TRBJ2-1, the V gene TRBV11-3, with 7 nucleotides matching TRBD2. The CDR3 contains 14 residues. Germline-derived CDR1 and CDR2 are SGHNT and YENEEA. Trimming took 1 base from V and 8 from J; bases not matched to a gene: 5. The DNA for the CDR3 is TGTGCCAGCAGCTTAGGCCAGCGGGACGATGAGCAGTTCTTC. As protein: CASSLGQRDDEQFF.

The J gene is TRBJ2-7, the V gene TRBV5-6, with D perhaps TRBD1 (6 bases). V lost 4 bases and J lost 4, with 15 bases in between. CDR3 size: 14 residues. The germline V gene encodes CDR1 SGHDT and CDR2 YYEEEE. The CDR3 DNA sequence: TGTGCCAGCAGCCAACTACAGGGCGGATACGAGCAGTACTTC. Amino acid sequence: CASSQLQGGYEQYF. The whole variable domain, remainder taken from reference TRBV5-6 and TRBJ2-7, is DAGVTQSPTHLIKTRGQQVTLRCSPKSGHDTVSWYQQALGQGPQFIFQYYEEEERQRGNFPDRFSGHQFPNYSSELNVNALLLGDSALYLCASSQLQGGYEQYFGPGTRLTVT.

Concerning this clone itself: This sample includes further DNA sequences coding for the same CDR3. The chain couples TRBV19 to TRBJ2-2; TRBD1 matches at 9 bases. V trimming: 4 bases; J trimming: 6 bases; junction bases outside the gene matches: 3. This CDR3 comprises 14 residues. CDR1 is LNHDA, CDR2 SQIVND, per germline (reference sequence). In DNA, the CDR3 is TGTGCCAGTAGTAGAAGGACAGGGGCCGGGGAGCTGTTTTTT. Protein sequence: CASSRRTGAGELFF.